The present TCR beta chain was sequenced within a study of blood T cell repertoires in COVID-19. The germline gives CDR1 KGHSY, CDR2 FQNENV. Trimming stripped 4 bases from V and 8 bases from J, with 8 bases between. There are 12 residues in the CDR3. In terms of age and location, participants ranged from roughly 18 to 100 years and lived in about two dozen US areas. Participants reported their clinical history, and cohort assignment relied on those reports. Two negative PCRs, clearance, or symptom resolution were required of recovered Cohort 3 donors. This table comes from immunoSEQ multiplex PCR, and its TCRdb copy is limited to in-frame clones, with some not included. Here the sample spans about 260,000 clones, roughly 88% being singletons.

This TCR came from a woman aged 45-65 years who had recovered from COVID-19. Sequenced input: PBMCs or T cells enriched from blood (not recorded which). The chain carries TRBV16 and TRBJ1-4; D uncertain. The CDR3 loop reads CASSPLAEKLFF. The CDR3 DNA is TGTGCCAGCAGCCCCCTTGCGGAAAAACTGTTTTTT.